The clone carrying this T cell receptor (beta chain) has a count of ten or more. Its antigen is unidentified. This sample stems from a study of CD8 T cells in ankylosing spondylitis. Study results and limitations: Within matched ankylosing spondylitis synovial fluid, disease-linked clones were reportedly significantly enriched. In synovial fluid and blood from reactive arthritis, some motif variants were previously reported. Made up of fewer than ten highly homologous variants, a TCR beta motif appeared characteristic of ankylosing spondylitis blood.

As the method for making TCR beta libraries, quantitative 5'-RACE with molecular barcodes was used. In TCRdb, the 5' RACE reads were re-called with MiXCR into one record per CDR3 protein. The sample includes 250,000 to 300,000 distinct CDR3 sequences, approximately 20% of them seen just once. CDR1 and CDR2 (germline): MGHRA, YSYEKL. V lost 0 bases and J lost 7; bases outside the gene matches: 2. CDR3 length equals 14 residues. This clonotype originated in a male donor with ankylosing spondylitis or in good health (not recorded which). The genes are TRBV4-1 and TRBJ2-2; 7 bases line up with TRBD2. Sequencing input: blood, either unsorted or a sorted T cell fraction (not recorded which). The CDR3 nucleotides are TGCGCCAGCAGCCAAGACCTAGCGGACGGGGAGCTGTTTTTT. Amino acids: CASSQDLADGELFF.